This T cell receptor (beta chain) was identified in a study of blood T cells in healthy people across ages. Isolation recovered at least 7 million PBMCs from every sample. The CDR3 contains 14 residues. V dropped 0 bases and J dropped 5 bases, with 11 bases sitting between them. Germline CDR1 and CDR2: LGHNA and YSLEER. The use of a sample-barcoded 5' primer and a J-beta primer mix characterized a second PCR of about 6 to 12 cycles. From the 5' RACE reads, TCRdb called clonotypes with MiXCR, one entry per CDR3 protein. The repertoire has 1.5 million to 1.8 million distinct CDR3 sequences, approximately 43% of them found once; the top ten carry roughly 3.7%. This clonotype was counted a few times. No antigen is known for it. Study-wide results and caveats: Estimated diversity, derived from one million T cells, was regarded as an underestimate. Unknown CMV status may confound age-related changes in expanded clones.

The chain has TRBV4-3 and TRBJ2-7; tentatively, D is TRBD1 or TRBD2 (5 bases each). Sequenced material: blood. This TCR was sampled from a woman between 18 and 30 years old in good health. CDR3 DNA: TGCGCCAGCAGCCAAGATTTAGGGACCAACGAGCAGTACTTC. Protein: CASSQDLGTNEQYF.